Listed below are T cell receptor beta chains from one sample, sequenced in a study of blood T cell repertoires in COVID-19. Sequencing was performed with immunoSEQ multiplex PCR; in TCRdb, only in-frame clones are kept and a portion is missing. The data contain under 400,000 clones, over 85% of them seen just once; the ten biggest clones take up less than 5%. The sample taken for sequencing was peripheral blood. Source of these receptors: a woman in her sixties or seventies with COVID-19, enrolled during active disease. Both conserved end residues are part of each CDR3. The D gene is left open where the match is weak. The size field is filled for only some rows; it gives once, few, many or a size class.

clone size	J gene	V gene	D gene	CDR3 DNA	CDR3 protein
few	TRBJ1-3	TRBV28	.	TGTGCCAGCAGCCGGGGAAGTGCTGGAAACACCATATATTTT	CASSRGSAGNTIYF
.	TRBJ2-3	TRBV6-1	.	TGTGCCAGCAGTGAAGCGGGGTGGGGACTGGCAACGGATACGCAGTATTTT	CASSEAGWGLATDTQYF
.	TRBJ2-6	TRBV3-1/TRBV3-2	.	TGTGCCAGCAGCCAAGATGTGGCCATTGGGGCCAACGTCCTGACTTTC	CASSQDVAIGANVLTF
.	TRBJ2-7	TRBV5-1	TRBD2	TGCGCCAGCAGCTTGGCAACTAGCGGCCCCTACGAGCAGTACTTC	CASSLATSGPYEQYF
.	TRBJ2-5	TRBV3-1/TRBV3-2	TRBD2	TGTGCCAGCAGCCAATCCCCGGGGACTAGCATAGAGACCCAGTACTTC	CASSQSPGTSIETQYF
.	TRBJ2-7	TRBV28	TRBD1	TGTGCCAGCAGTTTATTTGGGACAGGGTTCGACGAGCAGTACTTC	CASSLFGTGFDEQYF
.	TRBJ2-7	TRBV9	.	TGTGCCAGCAGCGTAGCGAGCAGCGGGGTAGGGGGTGGCGAGCAGTACTTC	CASSVASSGVGGGEQYF
.	TRBJ1-5	TRBV28	TRBD1	TGTGCCAGCAGTTTATCCAGGGGGAGGCCTTATAGCAATCAGCCCCAGCATTTT	CASSLSRGRPYSNQPQHF
.	TRBJ1-5	TRBV28	.	TGTGCCAGCGGGCCGTTAAATCAGCCCCAGCATTTT	CASGPLNQPQHF
.	TRBJ1-4	TRBV30	.	TGTGCCTGGAAGTATGGGCTGAATGAAAAACTGTTTTTT	CAWKYGLNEKLFF
.	TRBJ1-4	TRBV3-1/TRBV3-2	TRBD1	TGTGCCAGCAGCCCCCAGGGGGCAACTAATGAAAAACTGTTTTTT	CASSPQGATNEKLFF
.	TRBJ1-2	TRBV28	.	TGTGCCAGCAGTCTCCCCGACAGGGGCTACACCTTC	CASSLPDRGYTF
.	TRBJ2-5	TRBV2	TRBD2	TGTGCCAGCAGTGAAGAGGCTAGCGGGGGGGGGTACCAAGAGACCCAGTACTTC	CASSEEASGGGYQETQYF
.	TRBJ1-4	TRBV10-2	.	TGCGCCAGCAGTGATTTGGCAAGAAATGAAAAACTGTTTTTT	CASSDLARNEKLFF
.	TRBJ1-6	TRBV6-5	.	TGTGCCAGCAGTCACCCCTGGGGGGATTCACCCCTCCACTTT	CASSHPWGDSPLHF
.	TRBJ1-5	TRBV12-3/TRBV12-4	.	TGTGCCAGCAGTTTTTTGGGGGGTGAGCCCCAGCATTTT	CASSFLGGEPQHF
.	TRBJ1-3	TRBV5-5	.	TGTGCCAGCAGCCGAGAGGGTCCGGTCTCTGGAAACACCATATATTTT	CASSREGPVSGNTIYF
.	TRBJ2-1	TRBV29-1	.	TGCAGCGTTTATGAGGGTACCGGGGGTGAGCAGTTCTTC	CSVYEGTGGEQFF
.	TRBJ1-6	TRBV7-2	TRBD1	TGTGCCAGCAGGCCCACAGGGGCTGCTTATAATTCACCCCTCCACTTT	CASRPTGAAYNSPLHF
.	TRBJ1-1	TRBV3-1/TRBV3-2	TRBD1	TGTGCCAGCAGCCTCCCGAGGGACAGCCGTGGCGCTTTCTTT	CASSLPRDSRGAFF
few	TRBJ2-7	TRBV16	TRBD1	TGTGCCAGCAGCCACCCTGGGACAGCCGCCTACGAGCAGTACTTC	CASSHPGTAAYEQYF
few	TRBJ1-2	TRBV24-1	TRBD1	TGTGCCACCAGTGATCCAAAGACAGGGGCCTATGGCTACACCTTC	CATSDPKTGAYGYTF